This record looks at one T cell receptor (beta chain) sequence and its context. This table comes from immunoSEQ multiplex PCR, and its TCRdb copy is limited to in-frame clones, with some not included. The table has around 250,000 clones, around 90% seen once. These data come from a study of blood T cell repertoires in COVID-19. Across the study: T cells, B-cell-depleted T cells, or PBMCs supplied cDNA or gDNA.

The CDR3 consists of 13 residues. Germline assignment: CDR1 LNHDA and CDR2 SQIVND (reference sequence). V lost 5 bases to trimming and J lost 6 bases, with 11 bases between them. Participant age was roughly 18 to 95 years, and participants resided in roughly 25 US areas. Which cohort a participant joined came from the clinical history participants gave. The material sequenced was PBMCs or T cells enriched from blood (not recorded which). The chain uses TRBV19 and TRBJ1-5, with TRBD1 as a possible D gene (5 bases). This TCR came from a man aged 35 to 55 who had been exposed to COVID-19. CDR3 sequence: CASSPGYIQPQHF. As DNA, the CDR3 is TGTGCCAGTAGTCCAGGGTATATTCAGCCCCAGCATTTT.